The 30 T cell receptor beta chains given below trace back to one sample, sequenced in a study of blood T cells in healthy people across ages. For the second PCR, which ran for roughly 6 to 11 cycles, a sample-barcoded 5' primer and a J-beta primer mix were used. TCRdb analysed the 5' RACE reads with MiXCR anew, one entry per CDR3 protein. This sample has about 970,000 distinct CDR3 sequences; 51% occur once, and the top ten carry about 22%. The sample was blood. The receptor source for this set is a woman aged 60-75 years in good health.

This chain links TRBV12-5 with TRBJ2-1; a possible D gene is TRBD1 (6 bases). The germline V gene has CDR1 LGHNT and CDR2 FRNRAP. This CDR3 has 13 amino acids. Trimming shortened V by 6 bases and J by 8 bases, and 14 bases separated the two germline ends. CDR3 DNA sequence: TGTGCTAGTGGGCAGGGGCTGGTCGATGAGCAGTTCTTC. Translation: CASGQGLVDEQFF.

This chain uses TRBV20-1 with TRBJ2-5; 8 nucleotides agree with TRBD2. The J call may be in error: the DNA end matches TRBJ2-7 better. CDR1 DFQATT and CDR2 SNEGSKA come from the germline V gene (reference sequence). The CDR3 covers 17 residues. The CDR3 sequence: CSARGVPGRTAGDEQYF. The CDR3 bases are TGCAGTGCTAGGGGGGTCCCCGGACGTACAGCGGGGGACGAGCAGTACTTC.

A few counts support this clonotype. The V gene is TRBV12-3 or TRBV12-4, the J gene TRBJ2-1; 7 positions match TRBD2. Trimming cost V 1 base and J 7 bases; bases outside gene matches: 16. The CDR3 contains 18 residues. CDR3 in DNA: TGTGCCAGCAGTTTAGGTCATGTCGCGGGAGCAGACAATAATGAGCAGTTCTTC. Translating gives CASSLGHVAGADNNEQFF.

The chain has TRBV4-2 and TRBJ2-1, with TRBD2 as a possible D gene (5 bases). Germline V gene sequence: CDR1 LGHNA, CDR2 YNFKEQ. V gave up 0 bases and J gave up 5 bases, with 14 bases separating them. CDR3 length: 16 residues. The CDR3, as DNA: TGTGCCAGCAGCCAAGATAGGAGCGGCTACAACAATGAGCAGTTCTTC. Translating it yields CASSQDRSGYNNEQFF.

This chain connects TRBV28 to TRBJ2-4; 10 bases fit TRBD2. With 5 bases clipped from V and 8 bases from J, the junction kept 6 bases outside the gene matches. Germline CDR1 reads MDHEN; CDR2 reads SYDVKM. The CDR3 is 14 amino acids. As DNA, the CDR3 is TGTGCCAGCAGTGCAGCGGGAGGGCAGGACATTCAGTACTTC. Its protein product is CASSAAGGQDIQYF.

This clonotype is a singleton in its sample. This sequence joins TRBV20-1 and TRBJ2-5; 8 nucleotides match TRBD2. The DNA end lines up better with TRBJ2-7; the J call may be wrong. Germline V gives CDR1 DFQATT, CDR2 SNEGSKA (reference sequence). The length of the CDR3 is 15 residues. The CDR3 DNA reads as TGCAGTGCTAGCCTCGGTAGCGGGGACTCCTACGAGCAGTACTTC. Protein: CSASLGSGDSYEQYF.

The rearrangement uses TRBV7-9 and TRBJ1-2; tentatively, D is TRBD1 (5 bases). Germline loops: CDR1 SEHNR, CDR2 FQNEAQ (reference sequence). The V and J ends lost 0 bases and 4 bases respectively, with 12 bases between them. There are 15 residues in the CDR3. The CDR3 reads CASSLALTGPYGYTF. The DNA of the CDR3 is TGTGCCAGCAGCTTAGCCCTAACAGGTCCCTATGGCTACACCTTC.

This clonotype appeared a few times. The genes are TRBV20-1 and TRBJ2-1, with 10 bases aligning to TRBD2. This CDR3 comprises 16 residues. Germline-derived CDR1 and CDR2 are DFQATT and SNEGSKA (reference sequence). Trimming took 0 bases from V and 8 from J; bases not matched to a gene: 10. CDR3 nucleotides: TGCAGTGCTAGAGACCTCCTAGCGGGAGTTCGGGATGAGCAGTTCTTC. Translating gives CSARDLLAGVRDEQFF.

V and J are TRBV4-1 and TRBJ1-5; D unclear. The germline CDR1 and CDR2 sequences are MGHRA and YSYEKL. The CDR3 spans 14 residues. V was clipped by 0 bases and J by 10 bases, with 13 bases between them. The CDR3 loop reads CASSQDTIGDPQHF. CDR3 bases: TGCGCCAGCAGCCAAGATACGATCGGCGATCCCCAGCATTTT.

This sequence joins TRBV4-2 and TRBJ2-3; 12 bases are a match to TRBD2. The J segment lost 1 base and the V segment lost 0 bases, leaving 5 bases of the junction unmatched. The CDR3 is 18 residues long. Germline lookup yields CDR1 LGHNA and CDR2 YNFKEQ. CDR3 residues: CASSQEGTSGLGTDTQYF. The CDR3 DNA sequence: TGTGCCAGCAGCCAAGAAGGGACTAGCGGGCTGGGCACAGATACGCAGTATTTT.

The chain links TRBV20-1 to TRBJ2-7, with a possible D match to TRBD2 (6 bases). The DNA end is more similar to TRBJ2-5, so the J call may be wrong. This CDR3 has 13 amino acids. Germline V gene data show CDR1 as DFQATT and CDR2 as SNEGSKA (reference sequence). This CDR3 reads CSAGSGSQETQYF. The CDR3 nucleotides are TGCAGTGCTGGTAGCGGATCCCAAGAGACCCAGTACTTC.

V usage is TRBV2 and J usage is TRBJ2-3; a possible D gene is TRBD2 (6 bases). V lost 5 bases, J lost 3 bases, and 18 bases lay in between. CDR1 and CDR2 (germline): SNHLY, FYNNEI. The CDR3 sequence is 16 residues long. CDR3 sequence reads: CASSPPNGRGTDTQYF. Here the CDR3 DNA reads TGTGCCAGCAGTCCCCCTAACGGGAGAGGTACAGATACGCAGTATTTT.

This clonotype was observed many times. V gene TRBV29-1 combines with J gene TRBJ2-3, with D tentatively TRBD1 (7 bases). V was cut by 5 bases and J by 6 bases, with 15 bases left in between. The CDR3 is 13 residues long. Germline CDR1 is SQVTM and CDR2 is ANQGSEA. CDR3 bases: TGCAGCGTTCGGCCAGGGGGGTCTGATACGCAGTATTTT. Protein sequence: CSVRPGGSDTQYF.

The genes are TRBV29-1 and TRBJ2-4, with 11 bases lining up with TRBD1. The CDR3 loop spans 16 amino acids. With V trimmed by 5 bases and J by 1 base, 7 bases remained unmatched. The germline V gene encodes CDR1 SQVTM and CDR2 ANQGSEA. CDR3 region: CSVRTGGEGAKNIQYF. The CDR3 DNA sequence: TGCAGCGTTAGGACAGGGGGCGAAGGGGCCAAAAACATTCAGTACTTC. The whole variable domain, filled in from reference TRBV29-1 and TRBJ2-4, reads SAVISQKPSRDICQRGTSLTIQCQVDSQVTMMFWYRQQPGQSLTLIATANQGSEATYESGFVIDKFPISRPNLTFSTLTVSNMSPEDSSIYLCSVRTGGEGAKNIQYFGAGTRLSVL.

V is TRBV12-3 or TRBV12-4 and J is TRBJ1-1; the D gene is possibly TRBD1 (5 bases). V lost 1 base and J 7 bases, leaving 10 bases between the germline ends. This CDR3 comprises 13 residues. The CDR3 here is CASSLGWGNEAFF. The DNA for the CDR3 is TGTGCCAGCAGTTTAGGTTGGGGGAATGAAGCTTTCTTT.

V gene TRBV3-1 combines with J gene TRBJ1-1, with TRBD1 as a possible D gene (5 bases). From germline, CDR1 is LGHDT and CDR2 YNNKEL (reference sequence). There are 14 residues in the CDR3. With 3 bases removed from V and 1 base from J, the gap between germline ends came to 9 bases. Here the CDR3 DNA reads TGTGCCAGCAGCCATCGCAGGGAGAACACTGAAGCTTTCTTT. This gives the protein CASSHRRENTEAFF.

The rearrangement uses TRBV24-1 and TRBJ1-5; D ambiguous. Germline V CDR1 and CDR2: KGHDR, SFDVKD. Trimming pared 8 bases from V and 3 bases from J, leaving 10 bases between. The CDR3 is 13 amino acids. CDR3 in amino acids: CATTGGLNQPQHF. CDR3 DNA: TGTGCCACCACCGGCGGACTCAATCAGCCCCAGCATTTT.

CDR3 protein: CASSYRTSGDNEQFF. The CDR3 DNA follows: TGTGCCAGCAGTTACAGGACTAGCGGGGACAATGAGCAGTTCTTC. The gene calls are TRBV6-5 and TRBJ2-1, with 12 bases identical to TRBD2. The germline V gene has CDR1 MNHEY and CDR2 SVGAGI. Germline trimming cut 2 bases from V and 5 bases from J; bases unmatched to any gene: 1. The CDR3 runs 15 residues.

The J gene is TRBJ1-2, the V gene TRBV20-1; TRBD1 matches 8 bases. Trimming at V came to 4 bases and at J to 2 bases, leaving 3 bases not matched to a gene. There are 13 residues in the CDR3. Looked up from germline, CDR1 is DFQATT and CDR2 is SNEGSKA (reference sequence). The CDR3 protein is CSATDRENYGYTF. Written as DNA, the CDR3 is TGCAGTGCTACGGACAGGGAGAACTATGGCTACACCTTC.

This clonotype was seen a handful of times. The chain joins TRBV18 to TRBJ2-7; D tentatively reads TRBD1 or TRBD2 (5 bases each). From germline, CDR1 is KGHSH and CDR2 LQKENI. The CDR3 is made up of 15 amino acids. The ends were cut back, 3 bases at V and 4 bases at J, with 16 bases in the middle. The CDR3 DNA sequence: TGTGCCAGCTCACCGGCCGGTGGGGGAGAGTACGAGCAGTACTTC. Its protein is CASSPAGGGEYEQYF. Filled out from reference TRBV18 and TRBJ2-7, the complete variable domain reads NAGVMQNPRHLVRRRGQEARLRCSPMKGHSHVYWYRQLPEEGLKFMVYLQKENIIDESGMPKERFSAEFPKEGPSILRIQQVVRGDSAAYFCASSPAGGGEYEQYFGPGTRLTVT.

The chain employs TRBV6-1 and TRBJ2-5; D is possibly TRBD1 (5 bases). The end of the DNA aligns better with TRBJ2-7, so the J call may be wrong. This CDR3 is built from 13 residues. Germline V lookup: CDR1 MNHNS, CDR2 SASEGT. The CDR3 region has the DNA TGTGCCAGCGTCGGAAGGGGTCCCCACGAGCAGTACTTC. Residues: CASVGRGPHEQYF.

The chain has TRBV4-1 and TRBJ2-3; 10 nucleotides line up with TRBD2. Germline-derived CDR1 and CDR2 are MGHRA and YSYEKL. Trimming removed 11 bases from V and 8 bases from J; junction bases left unmatched: 13. The CDR3 spans 14 residues. The CDR3 sequence: CAAGLAGAVVTQYF. DNA for the CDR3: TGCGCCGCCGGGCTAGCGGGAGCCGTAGTTACGCAGTATTTT.

In regard to this clonotype: A junction boundary mismatches the germline segment, possibly from a read error. The gene calls are TRBV5-6 and TRBJ2-1; D is unclear. The germline CDR1 and CDR2 sequences are SGHDT and YYEEEE. This CDR3 comprises 14 residues. CDR3 sequence reads: CASSLRLTSNGQFF. The CDR3 region has the DNA TGTGCCAGCAGCTTGCGGCTAACATCCAATGGGCAGTTCTTC.

In this sample, this clonotype turned up once. The J gene is TRBJ1-2, the V gene TRBV12-3 or TRBV12-4; D is undetermined. Trimming removed 5 bases at V and 8 bases at J, with 12 bases between. The CDR3 sequence is 12 residues long. CDR3 residues: CASSSGWSGYTF. DNA for the CDR3: TGTGCCAGCAGTAGTGGGTGGTCGGGCTACACCTTC.

This chain uses TRBV4-3 with TRBJ2-4, with D perhaps TRBD2 (7 bases). The DNA end is more similar to TRBJ2-7, so the J call may be wrong. Germline-derived CDR1 and CDR2 are LGHNA and YSLEER. This CDR3 has 16 amino acids. The CDR3 coding sequence is TGCGCCAGCAGCCAAAATGAGGGGGAGGGTAGCCACGAGCAGTACTTC. Translation: CASSQNEGEGSHEQYF.

This chain joins TRBV28 and TRBJ1-2; D ambiguous. The CDR3 extends over 15 amino acids. The germline V gene encodes CDR1 MDHEN and CDR2 SYDVKM. The ends were cut back, 5 bases at V and 3 bases at J, with 16 bases in the middle. The CDR3 nucleotides are TGTGCCAGCAGTATGACGGAGGAGGCTTACTATGGCTACACCTTC. Translation gives CASSMTEEAYYGYTF.

The chain combines TRBV6-5 with TRBJ2-1, with TRBD2 identical over 7 bases. After removal of 6 bases from V and 4 bases from J, the junction contained 9 bases not matched to a gene. Germline V gene sequence: CDR1 MNHEY, CDR2 SVGAGI. The CDR3 runs to 15 residues. CDR3 sequence: CASSYSTSSYNEQFF. CDR3 in DNA: TGTGCCAGCAGCTATTCGACTAGCAGTTACAATGAGCAGTTCTTC.

This clonotype was recorded only once. CDR3: CASSRPGSGGVYNEQFF. The CDR3 DNA is TGTGCCAGCAGCCGCCCGGGGAGCGGGGGGGTCTACAATGAGCAGTTCTTC. V is TRBV7-6 and J is TRBJ2-1; 10 bases map to TRBD2. This CDR3 is built from 17 residues. CDR1 and CDR2 (germline): SGHVS, FNYEAQ. J was trimmed by 3 bases and V by 5 bases; bases with no gene match: 10. Using reference TRBV7-6 and TRBJ2-1 for the parts outside the CDR3, the full variable domain is GAGVSQSPRYKVTKRGQDVALRCDPISGHVSLYWYRQALGQGPEFLTYFNYEAQQDKSGLPNDRFSAERPEGSISTLTIQRTEQRDSAMYRCASSRPGSGGVYNEQFFGPGTRLTVL.

This clonotype was detected only a few times. This chain uses TRBV7-2 with TRBJ2-4; the match to TRBD2 covers 7 bases. Germline-derived CDR1 and CDR2 are SGHTA and FQGNSA. CDR3 length equals 15 residues. J lost 6 bases, V lost 3 bases, and 8 bases had no gene match. CDR3 DNA sequence: TGTGCCAGCAGCTTGGGGGGGACCCTCTTAAACATTCAGTACTTC. Translated: CASSLGGTLLNIQYF.

The chain has TRBV20-1 and TRBJ2-1; 8 bases fit TRBD1. With 5 bases clipped from V and 13 bases from J, the junction kept 16 bases outside the gene matches. The CDR3 length is 14 residues. The germline gives CDR1 DFQATT, CDR2 SNEGSKA (reference sequence). CDR3 region: CSAQQGVGQETQFF. Here the CDR3 DNA reads TGCAGTGCTCAACAGGGGGTAGGCCAAGAGACCCAGTTCTTC.